A selection of T cell receptor beta chains follows, all from one sample in a study of shared clonotypes between healthy human individuals. TCRdb keeps only in-frame clones here, not all; method: immunoSEQ multiplex PCR. The profile shows about 680,000 clones, roughly 72% of them singletons. The sequenced material came from memory CD4+ T cells sorted from blood. The receptors come from a woman aged 25 to 39 in good health. CDR3s include the opening cysteine and the closing phenylalanine or tryptophan. A D gene is named only where the DNA matches it firmly. Clone size is not always given. Where it is, it says once, few, many or a class for expanded clones.

len | abundance | j_gene | v_gene | d_gene | CDR3nt | CDR3aa
15 | - | TRBJ2-3 | TRBV29-1 | TRBD2 | TGCAGCTCTCGGACTAGCGATGCTAGCACAGATACGCAGTATTTT | CSSRTSDASTDTQYF
9 | - | TRBJ2-7 | TRBV10-3 | - | TGTGCCATCGACGCTGAGCAGTACTTC | CAIDAEQYF
13 | few | TRBJ2-7 | TRBV6-5 | - | TGTGCCAGCAGTTACTCAATTGGCTACGAGCAGTACTTC | CASSYSIGYEQYF
15 | - | TRBJ2-5 | TRBV19 | TRBD1 | TGTGCCAGCAACACCGGACAGGGGCGATTCGAGACCCAGTACTTC | CASNTGQGRFETQYF
15 | - | TRBJ2-7 | TRBV4-1 | - | TGCGCCAGCAGCCATGGAAGGGGGAGGTCCTACGAGCAGTACTTC | CASSHGRGRSYEQYF
19 | - | TRBJ2-1 | TRBV7-2 | TRBD2 | TGTGCCAGCAGCCGTCCCGCGGGGGCGGGAGGAAGCTCCTACAATGAGCAGTTCTTC | CASSRPAGAGGSSYNEQFF
16 | few | TRBJ2-7 | TRBV11-2 | - | TGTGCCAGCAGCTTAGATCAGGCGGTTGCTACCTACGAGCAGTACTTC | CASSLDQAVATYEQYF
14 | few | TRBJ1-2 | TRBV7-9 | TRBD1 | TGTGCCAGCAGCTACGAGACAGGGGAAAATGGCTACACCTTC | CASSYETGENGYTF
16 | - | TRBJ2-2 | TRBV25-1 | - | TGTGCCAGCAGTGAATCTGGCAGAATTAACACCGGGGAGCTGTTTTTT | CASSESGRINTGELFF
12 | - | TRBJ1-2 | TRBV9 | - | TGTGCCAGCAGCGATTCTAACTATGGCTACACCTTC | CASSDSNYGYTF
16 | - | TRBJ2-1 | TRBV6-5 | TRBD2 | TGTGCCAGCAGTTACGATCCGGGACTACCACCTGTTGAGCAGTTCTTC | CASSYDPGLPPVEQFF
16 | - | TRBJ1-4 | TRBV11-2 | - | TGTGCCAGCAGCTTAATGGGTCGTGGGGGCAATGAAAAACTGTTTTTT | CASSLMGRGGNEKLFF
15 | - | TRBJ2-7 | TRBV7-2 | - | TGTGCCAGCAGCTTAGGCGGGGCTGGAGACTACGAGCAGTACTTC | CASSLGGAGDYEQYF
11 | once | TRBJ2-7 | TRBV6-6 | - | TGTGCCAGCAGTCAGGGAATCGAGCAGTACTTC | CASSQGIEQYF
11 | few | TRBJ2-5 | TRBV7-6 | - | TGTGCCAGCAGCTTGCAAGAGACCCAGTACTTC | CASSLQETQYF
14 | - | TRBJ1-4 | TRBV19 | - | TGTGCCAGCCTAAATCAGGGGAAGAATGAAAAACTGTTTTTT | CASLNQGKNEKLFF
15 | - | TRBJ2-1 | TRBV5-6 | TRBD2 | TGTGCCAGCAGCTTGGGGACTAGCGGCTACAATGAGCAGTTCTTC | CASSLGTSGYNEQFF
14 | few | TRBJ2-3 | TRBV5-1 | - | TGCGCCAGCAGCCCCGGGACTCTCACAGATACGCAGTATTTT | CASSPGTLTDTQYF
13 | - | TRBJ1-1 | TRBV14 | - | TGTGCCAGCACCCCGCAGATGAACACTGAAGCTTTCTTT | CASTPQMNTEAFF
15 | - | TRBJ2-7 | TRBV18 | TRBD1 | TGTGCCAGCTCACCTCCGGGACAGGGTCCCTACGAGCAGTACTTC | CASSPPGQGPYEQYF
17 | - | TRBJ2-4 | TRBV5-4 | TRBD2 | TGTGCCAGCAGCTTTAAGGGCGGGGGACTAGCCAAAAACATTCAGTACTTC | CASSFKGGGLAKNIQYF
14 | - | TRBJ1-5 | TRBV6-6 | TRBD1 | TGTGCCAGCAGTCCACTGACAGGGGGTCAGCCCCAGCATTTT | CASSPLTGGQPQHF
14 | few | TRBJ1-1 | TRBV5-1 | - | TGCGCCAGCAGCTTGGGAACAGTGAACACTGAAGCTTTCTTT | CASSLGTVNTEAFF
15 | - | TRBJ2-2 | TRBV19 | TRBD1 | TGTGCCAGTAAGAGAGGACAGGTGGGGACCGGGGAGCTGTTTTTT | CASKRGQVGTGELFF
14 | few | TRBJ1-5 | TRBV27 | - | TGTGCCAGCAGCCCGAGGGACTTACGTCAGCCCCAGCATTTT | CASSPRDLRQPQHF
17 | few | TRBJ2-3 | TRBV10-2 | - | TGCGCCAGCAGTGAGATCTTGGGACAAGAAAGCACAGATACGCAGTATTTT | CASSEILGQESTDTQYF
13 | - | TRBJ1-1 | TRBV5-1 | - | TGCGCCAGCAGCTTGTCAGGGGCCACTGAAGCTTTCTTT | CASSLSGATEAFF
13 | - | TRBJ1-4 | TRBV5-1 | - | TGCGCCAGCAGTTCGGGACCTAATGAAAAACTGTTTTTT | CASSSGPNEKLFF
13 | - | TRBJ2-3 | TRBV5-4 | - | TGTGCCAGCAGCTTAACTAACACAGATACGCAGTATTTT | CASSLTNTDTQYF
15 | - | TRBJ1-1 | TRBV28 | TRBD1 | TGTGCCAGCAGGGCGACAGGGACTGGGAACACTGAAGCTTTCTTT | CASRATGTGNTEAFF
14 | - | TRBJ2-7 | TRBV6-1 | - | TGTGCCAGCAGTGCCGGGCGTGGCAGCTACGAGCAGTACTTC | CASSAGRGSYEQYF
15 | - | TRBJ2-2 | TRBV7-2 | TRBD1 | TGTGCCAGCAGCCGGACAGGGGGGAACACCGGGGAGCTGTTTTTT | CASSRTGGNTGELFF
15 | once | TRBJ1-1 | TRBV6-6 | TRBD1 | TGTGCCAGCAGTTTCCACCGACAGGGATACACTGAAGCTTTCTTT | CASSFHRQGYTEAFF
13 | - | TRBJ1-5 | TRBV4-2 | - | TGTGCCAGCAGCCAAGGGCTCAATCAGCCCCAGCATTTT | CASSQGLNQPQHF
16 | - | TRBJ1-2 | TRBV6-5 | TRBD1 | TGTGCCAGCAGTTACTCGAGACAGGGGGCAAGGGATGGCTACACCTTC | CASSYSRQGARDGYTF
13 | few | TRBJ2-7 | TRBV2 | TRBD1 | TGTGCCAGCAGTCGGGACAGGGGCGACGAGCAGTACTTC | CASSRDRGDEQYF
12 | once | TRBJ1-1 | TRBV7-9 | TRBD1 | TGTGCCAGCGGAGAACAGGGGGCGAATGCTTTCTTT | CASGEQGANAFF
18 | few | TRBJ2-1 | TRBV4-2 | - | TGTGCCAGCAGCCAAGATGCCCCCGGGTACCGAGGCGACAATGAGCAGTTCTTC | CASSQDAPGYRGDNEQFF
14 | once | TRBJ2-2 | TRBV30 | TRBD2 | TGTGCCTGGAGCCGGGAGGGCAACACCGGGGAGCTGTTTTTT | CAWSREGNTGELFF
17 | - | TRBJ2-5 | TRBV7-2 | - | TGTGCCAGCAGCTTAGTTCCCGGTTCGTCGTTGGGGGAGACCCAGTACTTC | CASSLVPGSSLGETQYF
12 | - | TRBJ1-1 | TRBV5-5 | - | TGTGCCAGCAGCTTCCTGCCAGGTGAAGCTTTCTTT | CASSFLPGEAFF
14 | - | TRBJ2-7 | TRBV7-9 | - | TGTGCCAGCAGCTTAGTAGGTGGTCCCTACGAGCAGTACTTC | CASSLVGGPYEQYF
12 | - | TRBJ1-1 | TRBV5-1 | - | TGCGCCAGCGGAGGAACCAACACTGAAGCTTTCTTT | CASGGTNTEAFF
13 | - | TRBJ2-4 | TRBV29-1 | TRBD1 | TGCAGCGTCGGACAGGGCTTAGGAAACATTCAGTACTTC | CSVGQGLGNIQYF
15 | - | TRBJ1-1 | TRBV11-2 | TRBD1 | TGTGCCAGCAGCCTAGGACAGGGGTCAAACACTGAAGCTTTCTTT | CASSLGQGSNTEAFF
13 | - | TRBJ2-7 | TRBV30 | TRBD1 | TGTGCCTGGAGAACAGGGGTTTCGGTAGAGCAGTACTTC | CAWRTGVSVEQYF